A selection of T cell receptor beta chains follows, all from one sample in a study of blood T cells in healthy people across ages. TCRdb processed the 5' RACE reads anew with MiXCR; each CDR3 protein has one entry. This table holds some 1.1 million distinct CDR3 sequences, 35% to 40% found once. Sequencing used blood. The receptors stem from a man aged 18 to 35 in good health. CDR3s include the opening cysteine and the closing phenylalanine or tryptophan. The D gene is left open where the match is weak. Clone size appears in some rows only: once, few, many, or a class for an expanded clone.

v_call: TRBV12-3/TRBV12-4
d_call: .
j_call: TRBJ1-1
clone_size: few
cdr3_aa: CASSPRSRQAFF
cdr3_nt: TGTGCCAGCAGTCCCCGGTCGAGACAAGCTTTCTTT

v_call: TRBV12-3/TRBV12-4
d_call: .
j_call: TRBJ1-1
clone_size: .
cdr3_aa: CASSFGLQGTEAFF
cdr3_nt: TGTGCCAGCAGTTTCGGCCTACAGGGCACTGAAGCTTTCTTT

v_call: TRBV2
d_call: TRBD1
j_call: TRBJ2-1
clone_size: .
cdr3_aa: CASSESRTGAYNGQFF
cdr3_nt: TGTGCCAGCAGTGAATCCCGGACAGGAGCCTACAATGGGCAGTTCTTC

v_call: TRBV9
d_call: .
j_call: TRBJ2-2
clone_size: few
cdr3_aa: CASGAPGVGLFF
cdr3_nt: TGTGCCAGCGGAGCGCCAGGGGTTGGGCTGTTTTTT

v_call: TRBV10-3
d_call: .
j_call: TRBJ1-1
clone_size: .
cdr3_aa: CAISPREDNTEAFF
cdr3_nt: TGTGCCATCAGTCCGCGGGAGGATAACACTGAAGCTTTCTTT

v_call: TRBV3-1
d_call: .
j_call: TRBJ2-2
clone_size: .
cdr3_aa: CASSQGQKNTGELFF
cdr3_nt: TGTGCCAGCAGCCAAGGCCAGAAGAACACCGGGGAGCTGTTTTTT

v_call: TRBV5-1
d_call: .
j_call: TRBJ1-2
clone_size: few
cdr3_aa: CASSPSGTETYGCTF
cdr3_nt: TGCGCCAGCAGCCCCTCCGGGACGGAAACTTATGGCTGCACCTTC

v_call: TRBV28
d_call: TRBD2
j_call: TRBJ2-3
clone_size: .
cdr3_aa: CASSVPGGGYTDTQYF
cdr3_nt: TGTGCCAGCAGCGTCCCCGGCGGGGGATACACAGATACGCAGTATTTT

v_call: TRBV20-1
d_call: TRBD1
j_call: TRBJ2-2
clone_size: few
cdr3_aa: CSALGPGQGTGELFF
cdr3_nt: TGCAGTGCCTTAGGTCCAGGACAGGGAACCGGGGAGCTGTTTTTT

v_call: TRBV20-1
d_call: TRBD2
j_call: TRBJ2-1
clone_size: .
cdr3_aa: CSARNGGGATYNEQFF
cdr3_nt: TGCAGTGCTAGAAATGGCGGGGGGGCCACGTACAATGAGCAGTTCTTC

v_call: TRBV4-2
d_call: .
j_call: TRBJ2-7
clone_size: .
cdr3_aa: CASSPGQQYEQYF
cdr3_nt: TGTGCCAGCAGCCCCGGACAGCAGTACGAGCAGTACTTC